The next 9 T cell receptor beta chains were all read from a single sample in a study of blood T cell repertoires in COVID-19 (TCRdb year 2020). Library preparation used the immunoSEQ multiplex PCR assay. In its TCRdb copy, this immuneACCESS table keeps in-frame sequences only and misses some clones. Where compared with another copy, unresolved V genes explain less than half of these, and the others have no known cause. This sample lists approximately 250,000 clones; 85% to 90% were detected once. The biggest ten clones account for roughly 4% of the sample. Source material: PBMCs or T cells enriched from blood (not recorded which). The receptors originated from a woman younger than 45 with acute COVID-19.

This chain's CDR3 is CASSPRGWGEQYF. As DNA, the CDR3 is TGTGCCAGCAGCCCCCGGGGTTGGGGCGAGCAGTACTTC. The genes are TRBV9 and TRBJ2-7, with a weak D call TRBD2 (5 bases). This CDR3 is 13 amino acids long. Trimming left V 4 bases short and J 6 bases short, with 14 bases between. CDR1 is SGDLS and CDR2 is YYNGEE in the germline V gene.

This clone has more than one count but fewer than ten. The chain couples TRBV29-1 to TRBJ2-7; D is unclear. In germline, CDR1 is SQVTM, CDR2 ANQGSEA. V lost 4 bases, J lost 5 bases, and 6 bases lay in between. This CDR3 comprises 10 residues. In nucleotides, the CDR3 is TGCAGCGTTGCAGACGACGAGCAGTACTTC. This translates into CSVADDEQYF.

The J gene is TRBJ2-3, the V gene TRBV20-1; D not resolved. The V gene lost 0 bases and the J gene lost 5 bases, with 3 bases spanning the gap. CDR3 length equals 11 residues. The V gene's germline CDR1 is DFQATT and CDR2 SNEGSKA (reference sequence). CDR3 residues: CSARDLDTQYF. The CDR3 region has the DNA TGCAGTGCTAGAGATCTAGATACGCAGTATTTT.

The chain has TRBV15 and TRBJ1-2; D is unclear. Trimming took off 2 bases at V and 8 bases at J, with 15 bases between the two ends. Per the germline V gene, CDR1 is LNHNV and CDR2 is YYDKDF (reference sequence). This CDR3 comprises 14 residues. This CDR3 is CATSRIGSRYGYTF. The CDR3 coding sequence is TGTGCCACCAGCAGAATAGGATCGCGGTACGGCTACACCTTC. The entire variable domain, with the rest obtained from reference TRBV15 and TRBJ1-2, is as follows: DAMVIQNPRYQVTQFGKPVTLSCSQTLNHNVMYWYQQKSSQAPKLLFHYYDKDFNNEADTPDNFQSRRPNTSFCFLDIRSPGLGDTAMYLCATSRIGSRYGYTFGSGTRLTVV.

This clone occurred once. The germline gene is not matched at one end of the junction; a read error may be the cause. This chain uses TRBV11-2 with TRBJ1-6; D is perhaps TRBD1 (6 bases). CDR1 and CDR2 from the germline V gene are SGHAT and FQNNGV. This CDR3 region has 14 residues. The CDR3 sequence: CTSSLGRGLSPLHF. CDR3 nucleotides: TGTACCAGCAGCTTAGGCAGGGGTCTATCACCCCTCCACTTT.

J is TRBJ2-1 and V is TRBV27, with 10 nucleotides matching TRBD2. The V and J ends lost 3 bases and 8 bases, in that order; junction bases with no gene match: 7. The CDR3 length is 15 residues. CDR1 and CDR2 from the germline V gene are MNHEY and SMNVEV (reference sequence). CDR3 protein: CASSFRLAGAYEQFF. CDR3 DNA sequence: TGTGCCAGCAGTTTTAGGCTAGCGGGAGCTTATGAGCAGTTCTTC.

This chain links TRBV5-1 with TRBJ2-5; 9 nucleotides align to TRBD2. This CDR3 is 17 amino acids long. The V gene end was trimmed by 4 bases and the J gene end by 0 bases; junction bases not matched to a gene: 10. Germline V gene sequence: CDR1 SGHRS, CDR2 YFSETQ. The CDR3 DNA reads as TGCGCCAGCAGCAGGGGGGTAGCGGGAGCCCACCAAGAGACCCAGTACTTC. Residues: CASSRGVAGAHQETQYF.

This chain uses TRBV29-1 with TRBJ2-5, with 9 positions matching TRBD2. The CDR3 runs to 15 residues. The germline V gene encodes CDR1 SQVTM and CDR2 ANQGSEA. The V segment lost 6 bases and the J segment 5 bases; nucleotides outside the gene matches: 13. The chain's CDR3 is CSVAGTSTWGETQYF. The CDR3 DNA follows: TGCAGCGTGGCCGGGACTAGCACCTGGGGGGAGACCCAGTACTTC.

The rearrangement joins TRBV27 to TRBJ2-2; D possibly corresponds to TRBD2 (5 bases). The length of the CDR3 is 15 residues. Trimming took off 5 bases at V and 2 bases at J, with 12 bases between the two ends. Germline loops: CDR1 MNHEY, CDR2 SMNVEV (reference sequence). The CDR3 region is CASSILGSNTGELFF. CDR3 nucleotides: TGTGCCAGCAGTATATTAGGGAGTAACACCGGGGAGCTGTTTTTT.